Presented here are 5 T cell receptor beta chains from one specimen sequenced in a study of T-cell memory formation after mild COVID-19. One entry per CDR3 protein, called by TCRdb with MiXCR from the 5' RACE reads. The table has a few hundred thousand distinct CDR3 sequences, 15% to 20% seen once. Sequenced: PBMCs or a T cell subset sorted from them (not recorded which). Receptor source: a man aged 18-30 years who had mild COVID-19 (a few samples of this study predate the infection). Cell type and time point are not known.

This clonotype showed up just a few times. The chain employs TRBV29-1 and TRBJ2-1; D is unclear. Between the trimmed V and J ends, which lost 4 bases and 6 bases, there was a span of 16 bases. The CDR3 is 14 residues long. From germline, CDR1 is SQVTM and CDR2 ANQGSEA. The CDR3 is CSVVIRDLRNEQFF. DNA for the CDR3: TGCAGCGTTGTTATAAGGGATCTGCGCAATGAGCAGTTCTTC.

This clonotype was detected only a few times. The chain joins TRBV15 to TRBJ1-4; D ambiguous. The CDR3 runs 13 residues. CDR1 is LNHNV, CDR2 YYDKDF, per germline (reference sequence). V was pared by 1 base and J by 6 bases, with 6 bases between. The DNA for the CDR3 is TGTGCCACCAGCAGAGGAGGCTATGAAAAACTGTTTTTT. It yields the protein CATSRGGYEKLFF.

This clonotype occurred many times. V is TRBV6-6 and J is TRBJ2-5, with a possible D match to TRBD2 (6 bases). V was cut by 0 bases and J by 0 bases, with 11 bases left in between. CDR3 length: 16 residues. In germline, CDR1 is MNHNY, CDR2 SVGAGI (reference sequence). The CDR3 here is CASSYSRAGYQETQYF. CDR3 nucleotide sequence: TGTGCCAGCAGTTACTCCAGGGCGGGGTACCAAGAGACCCAGTACTTC.

There are a few counts of this clonotype. This rearrangement joins TRBV9 to TRBJ2-1; no firm D call. The ends were cut back, 4 bases at V and 2 bases at J, with 16 bases in the middle. The CDR3 consists of 16 residues. Germline CDR1 and CDR2: SGDLS and YYNGEE. This chain's CDR3 is CASSLLTGSTYNEQFF. CDR3 coding DNA: TGTGCCAGCAGCTTACTGACGGGTAGCACCTACAATGAGCAGTTCTTC.

V and J are TRBV7-2 and TRBJ1-3; D is perhaps TRBD1 (6 bases). V lost 2 bases and J lost 6, with 8 bases in between. The length of the CDR3 is 13 residues. Germline CDR1 and CDR2: SGHTA and FQGNSA. CDR3 in DNA: TGTGCCAGCAGCTTAACGGGGGCAAACACCATATATTTT. This gives the protein CASSLTGANTIYF. Using reference TRBV7-2 and TRBJ1-3 for the parts outside the CDR3, the full variable domain is GAGVSQSPSNKVTEKGKDVELRCDPISGHTALYWYRQSLGQGLEFLIYFQGNSAPDKSGLPSDRFSAERTGGSVSTLTIQRTQQEDSAVYLCASSLTGANTIYFGEGSWLTVV.